These 25 T cell receptor beta chains share one sample of origin, sequenced in a study of T cell responses to AZD1222 COVID-19 vaccine. Profiled with immunoSEQ multiplex PCR; TCRdb holds only in-frame clones, not every one. Among around 97,000 clones, 91% were seen once, and the ten largest hold under 50%. This sample comprised peripheral blood, obtained on day 0 of AZD1222 vaccination. The receptors shown here come from an adult in good health.

About this clone itself: The junction departs from the called germline gene at one end, perhaps through a read error. Different DNA sequences within this sample yield the same CDR3. The gene calls are TRBV6-6 and TRBJ1-1; possibly TRBD1 for D (6 bases). CDR1 MNHNY and CDR2 SVGAGI come from the germline V gene (reference sequence). This CDR3 comprises 13 residues. The CDR3 nucleotides read TGCGCCAGCAGTAGGACAGAGAACACTGAAGCTTTCTTT. As protein: CASSRTENTEAFF.

This chain links TRBV6-6 with TRBJ1-5; TRBD1 is a possible D gene (5 bases). The CDR3 extends over 15 amino acids. Trimming took 0 bases from V and 1 from J, leaving 7 bases between them. In germline, CDR1 is MNHNY, CDR2 SVGAGI (reference sequence). CDR3 protein: CASSYSGASNQPQHF. CDR3 DNA sequence: TGTGCCAGCAGTTACTCTGGGGCGAGCAATCAGCCCCAGCATTTT.

This clone occurred once. The chain carries TRBV2 and TRBJ2-3, with D possibly matching TRBD2 (6 bases). Germline CDR1 SNHLY, CDR2 FYNNEI. The CDR3 spans 15 residues. Trimming removed 6 bases at V and 3 bases at J, with 16 bases between. The chain's CDR3 is CASRAGSTGTDTQYF. In DNA, the CDR3 is TGTGCCAGCAGGGCCGGGAGTACCGGGACAGATACGCAGTATTTT.

This clone occurred once. V is TRBV2 and J is TRBJ2-1; TRBD2 agrees at 8 bases. V shed 6 bases and J 9 bases; nucleotides not matched to a gene: 10. Germline CDR1 SNHLY, CDR2 FYNNEI. This CDR3 has 14 residues. In DNA, the CDR3 is TGTGCCAGCAGATTGGAGACGGGAGGGGCTGAGCAGTTCTTC. Protein: CASRLETGGAEQFF.

The chain is built from TRBV7-8 and TRBJ2-1, with TRBD2 identical over 15 bases. J gave up 9 bases and V 0 bases, and 3 bases lay outside the gene matches. This CDR3 is built from 16 residues. Germline loops: CDR1 SGHVS, CDR2 FQNEAQ. CDR3 nucleotide sequence: TGTGCCAGCAGCTTAGCGGGACTAGCGGGAGGAAGTGAGCAGTTCTTC. This encodes CASSLAGLAGGSEQFF.

The V and J genes are TRBV7-8 and TRBJ1-5; D gene ambiguous. The ends were cut back, 2 bases at V and 7 bases at J, with 15 bases in the middle. The CDR3 totals 15 residues. CDR1 is SGHVS and CDR2 is FQNEAQ in the germline V gene. CDR3 DNA: TGTGCCAGCAGCTTACGCTGGGATTCGTCCCAGCCCCAGCATTTT. It translates to CASSLRWDSSQPQHF.

V is TRBV5-4 and J is TRBJ1-3, with TRBD1 identical over 9 bases. Germline V lookup: CDR1 SGHNT, CDR2 YYREEE (reference sequence). Losses at the gene ends were 3 bases for V and 0 bases for J; bases not matched to a gene: 4. CDR3 size: 16 residues. The CDR3 DNA reads TGTGCCAGCAGCTCCGGGACAGGGTCCTCTGGAAACACCATATATTTT. Its protein is CASSSGTGSSGNTIYF.

The table lists this clone with a count of one. This chain joins TRBV7-2 and TRBJ2-7; D remains ambiguous. The V end lost 5 bases, the J end lost 3 bases, and 14 bases lay between the germline ends. The length of the CDR3 is 14 residues. The germline V gene encodes CDR1 SGHTA and CDR2 FQGNSA. The CDR3 region has the DNA TGTGCCAGCAGCCCTGGACGGGTGTTCTACGAGCAGTACTTC. Its translation: CASSPGRVFYEQYF.

J is TRBJ2-3 and V is TRBV21-1; TRBD2, the table's D call, was not compared with the DNA. TRBV21-1 is tagged as a pseudogene. This CDR3 spans 18 amino acids. The CDR3: CASSKWQRERDGADTQYF. CDR3 bases: TGTGCCAGCAGCAAATGGCAGCGGGAGAGGGACGGTGCAGATACGCAGTATTTT.

The V and J genes are TRBV11-2 and TRBJ2-5; 8 nucleotides line up with TRBD2. Per the germline V gene, CDR1 is SGHAT and CDR2 is FQNNGV. The CDR3 has 18 amino acids. The trim removed 0 bases at V and 0 bases at J, leaving 9 bases unmatched. The CDR3 spells CASSLEARLAGYQETQYF. CDR3 DNA sequence: TGTGCCAGCAGCTTAGAGGCCAGGTTAGCGGGGTACCAAGAGACCCAGTACTTC.

The chain links TRBV10-3 to TRBJ2-5, with 7 bases identical to TRBD2. V trimming: 0 bases; J trimming: 0 bases; junction bases outside the gene matches: 4. The CDR3 has 16 amino acids. Germline lookup yields CDR1 ENHRY and CDR2 SYGVKD. CDR3 in amino acids: CAISESLALNQETQYF. In DNA form, the CDR3 reads TGTGCCATCAGTGAGTCACTAGCGCTTAACCAAGAGACCCAGTACTTC.

The chain couples TRBV30 to TRBJ2-3, with D possibly being TRBD1 (6 bases). The CDR3 loop spans 18 amino acids. V was cut by 0 bases and J by 2 bases, with 21 bases left in between. CDR1 and CDR2 from the germline V gene are GTSNPN and SVGIG (reference sequence). Written as DNA, the CDR3 is TGTGCCTGGAGTGTATTTGGTGGGGGCCCGATTCTCACAGATACGCAGTATTTT. Amino acids: CAWSVFGGGPILTDTQYF.

V and J are TRBV10-2 and TRBJ2-3; 10 nucleotides line up with TRBD2. The germline gives CDR1 WSHSY, CDR2 SAAADI. V lost 7 bases and J lost 4; bases outside the gene matches: 2. The CDR3 loop spans 13 amino acids. The CDR3 sequence is CASKAGGADTQYF. The CDR3 DNA follows: TGCGCCAGCAAAGCGGGAGGGGCAGATACGCAGTATTTT.

This clone was counted once. The rearrangement uses TRBV5-4 and TRBJ1-1; 7 positions match TRBD1. CDR3 length equals 14 residues. Trimming at V came to 0 bases and at J to 4 bases, leaving 3 bases not matched to a gene. Germline CDR1 and CDR2: SGHNT and YYREEE (reference sequence). CDR3 bases: TGTGCCAGCAGCTTGGTTGCAGGGGGCACTGAAGCTTTCTTT. It specifies CASSLVAGGTEAFF.

This clone was recorded once. This chain uses TRBV4-3 with TRBJ1-4, with D maybe TRBD1 (6 bases). The CDR3 covers 18 residues. V was cut by 0 bases and J by 8 bases, with 22 bases left in between. CDR1 LGHNA and CDR2 YSLEER come from the germline V gene. The DNA of the CDR3 is TGCGCCAGCAGCCAAGAGGGGGCAAGTGAGGAGGGCTGGGAAAAACTGTTTTTT. Residues: CASSQEGASEEGWEKLFF.

The chain links TRBV30 to TRBJ2-5; unclear D gene. CDR3 size: 10 residues. The germline V gene encodes CDR1 GTSNPN and CDR2 SVGIG (reference sequence). The V and J ends lost 0 bases and 4 bases respectively, with 0 bases between them. CDR3 in amino acids: CAWSVETQYF. The DNA for the CDR3 is TGTGCCTGGAGTGTAGAGACCCAGTACTTC.

The CDR3 is CASSRTGSYEQYF. For the CDR3, the DNA is TGTGCCAGTAGTAGGACAGGGTCCTACGAGCAGTACTTC. The chain recombines TRBV19 with TRBJ2-7; TRBD1 matches 8 bases. Trimming removed 4 bases from V and 1 base from J; junction bases left unmatched: 0. Germline-derived CDR1 and CDR2 are LNHDA and SQIVND (reference sequence). The CDR3 is 13 amino acids. Full variable domain (rest looked up from reference TRBV19 and TRBJ2-7): DGGITQSPKYLFRKEGQNVTLSCEQNLNHDAMYWYRQDPGQGLRLIYYSQIVNDFQKGDIAEGYSVSREKKESFPLTVTSAQKNPTAFYLCASSRTGSYEQYFGPGTRLTVT.

This chain links TRBV30 with TRBJ1-5; D gene ambiguous. This CDR3 has 13 residues. Germline assignment: CDR1 GTSNPN and CDR2 SVGIG (reference sequence). Deletions cut 3 bases from V and 4 bases from J, with 10 bases between. The CDR3: CAWSLQFNQPQHF. As DNA, the CDR3 is TGTGCCTGGAGCCTACAGTTTAATCAGCCCCAGCATTTT. Full variable domain (remainder filled in from reference TRBV30 and TRBJ1-5): SQTIHQWPATLVQPVGSPLSLECTVEGTSNPNLYWYRQAAGRGLQLLFYSVGIGQISSEVPQNLSASRPQDRQFILSSKKLLLSDSGFYLCAWSLQFNQPQHFGDGTRLSIL.

The genes are TRBV6-5 and TRBJ2-1; 9 nucleotides align to TRBD1. V was clipped by 2 bases and J by 5 bases; unmatched bases: 4. This CDR3 comprises 15 residues. The germline gives CDR1 MNHEY, CDR2 SVGAGI. CDR3 coding DNA: TGTGCCAGCAGTTACGACAGGGGGGCTAACAATGAGCAGTTCTTC. Translation gives CASSYDRGANNEQFF.

The chain combines TRBV3-1 (or the pseudogene TRBV3-2) with TRBJ2-2, with 11 positions matching TRBD2. V dropped 5 bases and J dropped 7; count of bases not matched to a gene: 9. This CDR3 region has 16 residues. Germline V gives CDR1 LGHDT, CDR2 YNNKEL (reference sequence). The CDR3 region is CASSYQTSGAGGELFF. The CDR3 DNA reads TGTGCCAGCAGCTACCAGACTAGCGGGGCTGGCGGGGAGCTGTTTTTT.

V gene TRBV28 combines with J gene TRBJ1-2; D unclear. Trimming removed 5 bases from V and 6 bases from J, with 13 bases in between. In germline, CDR1 is MDHEN, CDR2 SYDVKM. The CDR3 has 13 residues. The CDR3 region has the DNA TGTGCCAGCAGTACCGACCCTCGGGATGGCTACACCTTC. Protein: CASSTDPRDGYTF.

The V call is TRBV27, the J call TRBJ2-1, with D perhaps TRBD1 or TRBD2 (5 bases each). This CDR3 contains 16 residues. Trimming left V 5 bases short and J 7 bases short, with 21 bases between. The germline V gene has CDR1 MNHEY and CDR2 SMNVEV (reference sequence). The CDR3 sequence is CASSPQGPDWGNEQFF. The DNA of the CDR3 is TGTGCCAGCAGTCCCCAGGGTCCAGATTGGGGGAATGAGCAGTTCTTC.

The V and J genes are TRBV9 and TRBJ2-7; D is perhaps TRBD2 (5 bases). V was cut by 3 bases and J by 0 bases, with 7 bases left in between. The CDR3 contains 13 residues. The germline V gene has CDR1 SGDLS and CDR2 YYNGEE. The DNA for the CDR3 is TGTGCCAGCAGCGCGGGGATCTCCTACGAGCAGTACTTC. It yields the protein CASSAGISYEQYF.

The rearrangement links TRBV10-3 to TRBJ2-1; 13 bases are shared with TRBD2. CDR1 and CDR2 from the germline V gene are ENHRY and SYGVKD. Trimming took 6 bases from V and 15 from J; bases not matched to a gene: 8. This CDR3 spans 13 amino acids. The CDR3 loop reads CAISLGTSGNAFF. CDR3 DNA sequence: TGTGCCATCAGCCTCGGGACTAGCGGGAACGCGTTCTTC.

This clone was picked up a small number of times. This chain connects TRBV12-3 or TRBV12-4 to TRBJ2-5; D may be TRBD1 or TRBD2 (5 bases each). There are 13 residues in the CDR3. V was shortened by 5 bases and J by 5 bases, with 12 bases between the two germline ends. DNA of the CDR3: TGTGCCAGCAGTCCTGACTGGGGGGAGACCCAGTACTTC. Translated: CASSPDWGETQYF.